The 7 T cell receptor beta chains in this list originate from one sample, sequenced in a study of long-term antiretroviral therapy in people with HIV. Survey-level resolution applied to immunoSEQ assay v3.0. Profiling relied on immunoSEQ multiplex PCR, and the TCRdb table lists in-frame clones only, not all of them. The sample records about 11,000 clones, 76% being singletons. This material consisted of unsorted PBMCs, taken at the start of antiretroviral therapy, before treatment. The receptors come from a young man with HIV.

V and J are TRBV7-9 and TRBJ2-1; the match to TRBD1 covers 9 bases. The V segment lost 4 bases and the J segment 5 bases; nucleotides outside the gene matches: 6. The CDR3 runs 15 residues. Germline CDR1 is SEHNR and CDR2 is FQNEAQ (reference sequence). The CDR3 sequence: CASSWRQGVNNEQFF. DNA for the CDR3: TGTGCCAGCAGCTGGAGACAGGGGGTAAACAATGAGCAGTTCTTC.

The chain combines TRBV11-2 with TRBJ2-1; the D gene is possibly TRBD1 (6 bases). CDR1 and CDR2 (germline): SGHAT, FQNNGV. Deletions cut 5 bases from V and 7 bases from J, with 9 bases between. This CDR3 region has 12 residues. The CDR3 bases are TGTGCCAGCAGCCGGACAGTGAATGAGCAGTTCTTC. It is translated as CASSRTVNEQFF.

This clone was detected a few times. The chain's CDR3 is CARSTGITYEQYF. CDR3 DNA sequence: TGCGCCAGGTCGACGGGGATTACCTACGAGCAGTACTTC. The chain joins TRBV10-2 to TRBJ2-7, with D possibly matching TRBD2 (5 bases). V gave up 9 bases and J gave up 2 bases, with 14 bases separating them. Germline V gene lookup returns CDR1 WSHSY and CDR2 SAAADI. The CDR3 is made up of 13 amino acids.

V usage is TRBV15 and J usage is TRBJ1-2; D is possibly TRBD1 (5 bases). V lost 0 bases and J lost 7, with 12 bases in between. Germline assignment: CDR1 LNHNV and CDR2 YYDKDF (reference sequence). This CDR3 is 14 amino acids long. CDR3 in DNA: TGTGCCACCAGCAGAGATACACAGGTGGGTGGCTACACCTTC. Residues: CATSRDTQVGGYTF.

The chain joins TRBV2 to TRBJ1-5; maybe TRBD1 (5 bases). This CDR3 has 14 residues. V was trimmed by 4 bases and J by 4 bases, leaving 11 bases between them. The germline gives CDR1 SNHLY, CDR2 FYNNEI. This chain's CDR3 is CASSGGWGNQPQHF. The CDR3 coding sequence is TGTGCCAGCAGTGGGGGTTGGGGGAATCAGCCCCAGCATTTT.

This clone showed up just a few times. The chain is built from TRBV28 and TRBJ1-2; D not certain. CDR1 and CDR2 from the germline V gene are MDHEN and SYDVKM. The ends were cut back, 7 bases at V and 1 base at J, with 7 bases in the middle. The CDR3 contains 12 residues. This CDR3 reads CASMGVNYGYTF. For the CDR3, the DNA is TGTGCCAGCATGGGAGTTAACTATGGCTACACCTTC.

The gene calls are TRBV27 and TRBJ2-7; unclear D gene. CDR1 is MNHEY, CDR2 SMNVEV, per germline (reference sequence). V gave up 0 bases and J gave up 4 bases, with 7 bases separating them. This CDR3 has 13 residues. CDR3: CASSLSFGYEQYF. Here the CDR3 DNA reads TGTGCCAGCAGTTTATCGTTCGGATACGAGCAGTACTTC.